Described below is a single TCR beta chain sequence and its context. Antigen specificity is unknown. This entry is derived from a study of CXCR3-negative and CXCR3-positive naive CD8 T cells. The study made its TRB cDNA libraries by 5' RACE, adding UMI labels. After re-calling the 5' RACE reads, TCRdb lists one entry per CDR3 protein, DNA absent. This table lists about 98,000 distinct CDR3 sequences. Study-wide results and caveats: Relative to CXCR3-negative naive cells, CXCR3-positive naive cells had more hydrophobic TRB CDR3s. Both naive subsets, CXCR3-negative and CXCR3-positive, displayed similar TRBV-TRBJ usage, unlike memory cells. Naive subsets expressed similar surface CD5; TRB CDR3 features served to infer TCR strength.

This CDR3 spans 15 amino acids. Germline V gives CDR1 SEHNR, CDR2 FQNEAQ (reference sequence). The chain couples TRBV7-9 to TRBJ2-2; the TCRdb call, TRBD2, lacks DNA for checking. The source material was naive CXCR3+ CD8+ T cells from blood. Regarding subset: CD45RO-CCR7+CD27+CD95- naive CD8+ T cells expressing CXCR3 (TNR3+). The receptor comes from a human donor in good health. Some clones in this sample may be carry-over from other donors' samples. CDR3 residues: CASRPTLARTGELFF.